The T cell receptor (beta chain) under discussion was sequenced for a study of CD8+CD57+ T cells in acquired aplastic anemia. The patients chosen for sequencing had shown expansion of CD8+CD57+ cells (detected by flow cytometry). Blood came from patients not yet given any therapy. The CDR3 contains 16 residues. With 4 bases clipped from V and 6 bases from J, the junction kept 10 bases outside the gene matches. The germline CDR1 and CDR2 sequences are SGDLS and YYNGEE. Profiling of TCR beta VDJ combinations and CDR3 sequences used genomic DNA as template. TCRdb re-derived calls from the reads in MiXCR, one entry per CDR3 protein. This sample has just over 450,000 distinct CDR3 sequences; approximately 33% occur once, and the top ten carry under 0.95%.

V gene TRBV9 combines with J gene TRBJ1-4; 9 nucleotides agree with TRBD1. The TCR originated in a human donor with aplastic anemia. Material for sequencing was sorted CD4+, CD8+, or CD8+CD57+ T cells (not recorded which) from PBMCs. The CDR3 reads CASSPGSGTGYEKLFF. The DNA for the CDR3 is TGTGCCAGCAGCCCAGGATCCGGGACAGGGTATGAAAAACTGTTTTTT.